Below are 9 T cell receptor beta chains sequenced from a single sample in a study of blood T cells in healthy people across ages. Primers used in a second PCR of roughly 7 to 12 cycles were a sample-barcoded 5' primer and a J-beta primer mix. A single record per CDR3 protein comes from TCRdb applying MiXCR to the 5' RACE reads. The sample has around 900,000 distinct CDR3 sequences, 51% seen once. Sequencing input: blood. The receptors derive from a woman aged 60 to 75 in good health.

This clonotype occurred a few times. This sequence joins TRBV6-5 and TRBJ2-7; 9 positions match TRBD1. The CDR3 length is 12 residues. V lost 8 bases, J lost 6 bases, and 5 bases stayed unmatched. CDR1 is MNHEY and CDR2 is SVGAGI in the germline V gene. The CDR3 is CASGTGISEQYF. The CDR3 DNA sequence: TGTGCCAGCGGGACAGGGATAAGCGAGCAGTACTTC.

The chain employs TRBV20-1 and TRBJ2-7; D perhaps matches TRBD2 (6 bases). V was shortened by 3 bases and J by 6 bases, with 18 bases between the two germline ends. Germline V gene sequence: CDR1 DFQATT, CDR2 SNEGSKA (reference sequence). CDR3 size: 14 residues. The CDR3 region is CSAREGGMGVEQYF. CDR3 DNA sequence: TGCAGTGCTAGGGAGGGCGGGATGGGGGTCGAGCAGTACTTC.

The J gene is TRBJ2-1, the V gene TRBV5-1; D is ambiguous. Gene TRBJ2-7 matches the end of the DNA better, so the J call may be wrong. The germline gives CDR1 SGHRS, CDR2 YFSETQ. The CDR3 is 16 residues long. The CDR3 spells CASSLGPGSSYNEQYF. The CDR3 bases are TGCGCCAGCAGCTTGGGGCCAGGTAGCTCCTACAATGAGCAGTACTTC.

The V and J genes are TRBV6-1 and TRBJ2-7; 12 nucleotides agree with TRBD2. Germline-derived CDR1 and CDR2 are MNHNS and SASEGT. This CDR3 contains 17 residues. J lost 7 bases, V lost 2 bases, and 12 bases had no gene match. CDR3 in amino acids: CASSEPRTSGTQGEQYF. CDR3 in DNA: TGTGCCAGCAGTGAACCTCGGACTAGCGGGACCCAGGGGGAGCAGTACTTC.

This clonotype was counted between two and nine times. The rearrangement links TRBV6-6 to TRBJ1-5, with no clear D. Germline CDR1 is MNHNY and CDR2 is SVGAGI (reference sequence). CDR3 size: 12 residues. Deletions cut 0 bases from V and 9 bases from J, with 6 bases between. The CDR3 nucleotides are TGTGCCAGCAGTTACTCGGGTCGGCCCCAGCATTTT. Amino acid sequence: CASSYSGRPQHF.

This chain connects TRBV27 to TRBJ2-1; D is unresolved. Per the germline V gene, CDR1 is MNHEY and CDR2 is SMNVEV (reference sequence). CDR3 length: 13 amino acids. The ends were cut back, 5 bases at V and 7 bases at J, with 12 bases in the middle. In DNA, the CDR3 is TGTGCCAGCAGTCGAACTTCCCAAAATGAGCAGTTCTTC. It is translated as CASSRTSQNEQFF.

The chain couples TRBV7-2 to TRBJ2-7, with no clear D. The CDR3 is 15 amino acids. V lost 0 bases, J lost 3 bases, and 12 bases lay in between. Germline CDR1 reads SGHTA; CDR2 reads FQGNSA. The CDR3, as DNA: TGTGCCAGCAGCTTAGCGCCGTGCCAGCACTACGAGCAGTACTTC. This codes for CASSLAPCQHYEQYF.

This clonotype appeared once. CDR3 DNA sequence: TGTGCCAGCACCCGACCAGGCAATGGCTACACCTTC. It yields the protein CASTRPGNGYTF. V and J are TRBV3-1 and TRBJ1-2; D not certain. The length of the CDR3 is 12 residues. The V end lost 7 bases, the J end lost 6 bases, and 12 bases lay between the germline ends. CDR1 and CDR2 from the germline V gene are LGHDT and YNNKEL (reference sequence).

The CDR3 loop reads CAGGQRLETQYF. The DNA for the CDR3 is TGTGCCGGGGGACAGAGATTAGAGACCCAGTACTTC. The genes are TRBV2 and TRBJ2-5; 7 nucleotides match TRBD1. Germline loops: CDR1 SNHLY, CDR2 FYNNEI. This CDR3 has 12 residues. Germline trimming cut 11 bases from V and 4 bases from J; bases unmatched to any gene: 7.